This T cell receptor (beta chain) derives from a study of T-cell reconstitution after alpha-beta-depleted transplantation in children. Regarding the study as a whole: By one year post-transplant, T-cell counts and diversity largely arose from T cells that were newly produced. In some patients, recipient T cells and intrathymic progenitors surviving conditioning explained high day-60 diversity.

This clonotype has a count of ten or more. Its target is unknown. Unique molecular identifiers were used in preparing the TCRbeta library. From the PCR reads, TCRdb called clonotypes with MiXCR, one entry per CDR3 protein. The sample records roughly 160,000 distinct CDR3 sequences, more than 9.5% being singletons. There are 18 residues in the CDR3. V shed 1 base and J 0 bases; nucleotides not matched to a gene: 8. Germline V gives CDR1 MGHRA, CDR2 YSYEKL. The chain combines TRBV4-1 with TRBJ2-4; 8 bases map to TRBD2. The receptor comes from a boy between 2 and 10 years old with acute myeloid leukemia, due to receive a stem cell transplant. Sequences were derived from PBMCs, sampled before TCRalphabeta/CD19-depleted stem cell transplant. This CDR3 is CASSQGLARGLAKNIQYF. The CDR3 DNA reads TGCGCCAGCAGCCAAGGACTAGCGAGGGGCCTAGCCAAAAACATTCAGTACTTC.